The 29 T cell receptor beta chains in this list originate from one sample, sequenced in a study of blood T cell repertoires in COVID-19. Only in-frame clones appear in the TCRdb table, and some are missing; sequencing was by immunoSEQ multiplex PCR. The repertoire holds roughly 150,000 clones, with under 90% as singletons. The sample consisted of PBMCs or T cells enriched from blood (not recorded which). All receptors derive from a woman between 18 and 29 years old who had been exposed to COVID-19.

The chain employs TRBV25-1 and TRBJ1-3; D is uncertain. The CDR3 length is 17 residues. The germline gives CDR1 MGHDK, CDR2 SYGVNS. The V gene lost 0 bases and the J gene lost 0 bases, with 12 bases spanning the gap. The CDR3 DNA follows: TGTGCCAGCAGTGAATATCTGGGAGTCTCCTCTGGAAACACCATATATTTT. This translates into CASSEYLGVSSGNTIYF.

The chain uses TRBV18 and TRBJ2-1; 11 bases are a match to TRBD2. The CDR3 spans 16 residues. Trimming removed 4 bases from V and 4 bases from J; junction bases left unmatched: 6. Germline V lookup: CDR1 KGHSH, CDR2 LQKENI. The CDR3 sequence: CASSRALAGGYNEQFF. Written as DNA, the CDR3 is TGTGCCAGCTCACGGGCCCTAGCGGGGGGATACAATGAGCAGTTCTTC.

V is TRBV11-2 and J is TRBJ2-3, with TRBD2 matching over 11 bases. The germline V gene has CDR1 SGHAT and CDR2 FQNNGV. With 5 bases clipped from V and 0 bases from J, the junction kept 10 bases outside the gene matches. The CDR3 loop spans 18 amino acids. CDR3: CASSAPGLAASSTDTQYF. As DNA, the CDR3 is TGTGCCAGCAGCGCCCCGGGACTAGCGGCATCTAGCACAGATACGCAGTATTTT.

The chain couples TRBV28 to TRBJ2-1, with 11 bases matching TRBD2. Trimming removed 7 bases from V and 6 bases from J; junction bases left unmatched: 5. Germline V CDR1 and CDR2: MDHEN, SYDVKM. The CDR3 contains 14 residues. The CDR3 sequence is CASIAGGVLNEQFF. The CDR3 nucleotides read TGTGCCAGCATAGCGGGAGGGGTCCTCAATGAGCAGTTCTTC.

V is TRBV19 and J is TRBJ1-5; 7 bases map to TRBD1. The V and J ends lost 2 bases and 2 bases, in that order; junction bases with no gene match: 6. Germline CDR1 and CDR2: LNHDA and SQIVND (reference sequence). The CDR3 runs 16 residues. CDR3 residues: CASSISTGTGNQPQHF. The DNA for the CDR3 is TGTGCCAGTAGTATATCGACAGGGACAGGCAATCAGCCCCAGCATTTT.

The chain couples TRBV5-1 to TRBJ2-7; 8 nucleotides match TRBD1. From germline, CDR1 is SGHRS and CDR2 YFSETQ. CDR3 length: 15 amino acids. The junction had 7 bases not matched to a gene; V was cut back by 0 bases and J by 5 bases. The CDR3 reads CASSLVAGGFNEQYF. The CDR3 DNA sequence: TGCGCCAGCAGCTTGGTGGCAGGGGGCTTCAACGAGCAGTACTTC.

This clone was seen just once. The CDR3 DNA is TGTGCCAGCAGCTTAGATAGGCGGGACGAGACCCAGTACTTC. This sequence encodes CASSLDRRDETQYF. This chain links TRBV11-3 with TRBJ2-5; D is possibly TRBD2 (6 bases). Trimming left V 0 bases short and J 5 bases short, with 10 bases between. Germline V gene data show CDR1 as SGHNT and CDR2 as YENEEA. The CDR3 contains 14 residues.

The chain combines TRBV3-1 (or the pseudogene TRBV3-2) with TRBJ1-2; 7 bases agree with TRBD1. Germline assignment: CDR1 LGHDT and CDR2 YNNKEL (reference sequence). Unmatched junction bases numbered 8, after V lost 3 bases and J lost 7 bases. The CDR3 runs to 14 residues. For the CDR3, the DNA is TGTGCCAGCAGCCACGTAGGGGGCAAGCGTGGCTACACCTTC. Residues: CASSHVGGKRGYTF.

J is TRBJ1-4 and V is TRBV7-2, with D possibly TRBD1 on 6 matching bases. V was trimmed by 6 bases and J by 8 bases, leaving 22 bases between them. The CDR3 runs 16 residues. Germline V gene lookup returns CDR1 SGHTA and CDR2 FQGNSA. The CDR3 here is CASSHPQGSLGEKLFF. The CDR3 bases are TGTGCCAGCAGTCACCCTCAGGGGTCACTAGGCGAAAAACTGTTTTTT.

The genes are TRBV28 and TRBJ1-2, with a weak D call TRBD1 (6 bases). This CDR3 contains 15 residues. Trimming took 6 bases from V and 2 from J, leaving 16 bases between them. The V gene's germline CDR1 is MDHEN and CDR2 SYDVKM. The CDR3 region is CASSPSDRQNYGYTF. The CDR3 DNA follows: TGTGCCAGCAGCCCCTCGGACAGACAAAACTATGGCTACACCTTC.

This chain links TRBV27 with TRBJ2-7, with 8 bases fitting TRBD1. The CDR3 is 15 residues long. Losses at the gene ends were 2 bases for V and 0 bases for J; bases not matched to a gene: 3. The germline CDR1 and CDR2 sequences are MNHEY and SMNVEV (reference sequence). The CDR3 is CASSLKQGVSYEQYF. The CDR3 nucleotides are TGTGCCAGCAGTTTAAAACAGGGGGTCTCCTACGAGCAGTACTTC.

V usage is TRBV5-1 and J usage is TRBJ1-6; 9 bases are a match to TRBD1. Germline CDR1 is SGHRS and CDR2 is YFSETQ. The CDR3 extends over 15 amino acids. V lost 4 bases to trimming and J lost 6 bases; unmatched junction nucleotides: 5. In DNA form, the CDR3 reads TGCGCCAGCAGCGTCGGGACAGGGAGTAATTCACCCCTCCACTTT. Residues: CASSVGTGSNSPLHF.

V and J are TRBV30 and TRBJ2-7; D might be TRBD2 (5 bases). This CDR3 is 14 amino acids long. Germline V lookup: CDR1 GTSNPN, CDR2 SVGIG (reference sequence). Deletions cut 2 bases from V and 3 bases from J, with 14 bases between. CDR3 sequence reads: CAWSPWTSSYEQYF. The CDR3 DNA reads as TGTGCCTGGAGTCCATGGACTTCAAGCTACGAGCAGTACTTC.

The CDR3 here is CRKGKRESYNEQFF. Written as DNA, the CDR3 is TGCAGGAAGGGGAAGCGGGAGTCGTACAATGAGCAGTTCTTC. V gene TRBV29-1 combines with J gene TRBJ2-1; 8 bases line up with TRBD2. CDR1 is SQVTM and CDR2 is ANQGSEA in the germline V gene. This CDR3 has 14 amino acids.

The V gene is TRBV25-1, the J gene TRBJ1-6; the D is unclear. Germline lookup yields CDR1 MGHDK and CDR2 SYGVNS. The CDR3 has 14 residues. V lost 0 bases and J 7 bases, leaving 7 bases between the germline ends. CDR3 in amino acids: CASSEYAANSPLHF. In DNA, the CDR3 is TGTGCCAGCAGTGAATACGCGGCCAATTCACCCCTCCACTTT.

This chain links TRBV29-1 with TRBJ1-2; D is perhaps TRBD1 (6 bases). CDR3 size: 15 residues. The germline V gene has CDR1 SQVTM and CDR2 ANQGSEA. The V end lost 0 bases, the J end lost 8 bases, and 19 bases lay between the germline ends. The CDR3 reads CSVEEPEQGRRGYTF. CDR3 coding DNA: TGCAGCGTTGAAGAACCGGAACAGGGCCGCAGAGGCTACACCTTC. Full variable domain (outside the CDR3, taken from reference TRBV29-1 and TRBJ1-2): SAVISQKPSRDICQRGTSLTIQCQVDSQVTMMFWYRQQPGQSLTLIATANQGSEATYESGFVIDKFPISRPNLTFSTLTVSNMSPEDSSIYLCSVEEPEQGRRGYTFGSGTRLTVV.

The chain links TRBV7-6 to TRBJ2-2; 9 positions agree with TRBD1. Germline-derived CDR1 and CDR2 are SGHVS and FNYEAQ. The ends lost 5 bases at V and 6 bases at J; junction bases unmatched: 4. The CDR3 sequence is 14 residues long. CDR3 loop: CASSPDRGAGELFF. DNA for the CDR3: TGTGCCAGCAGCCCCGACAGGGGGGCCGGGGAGCTGTTTTTT.

The chain links TRBV7-9 to TRBJ1-6, with 9 bases matching TRBD1. Per the germline V gene, CDR1 is SEHNR and CDR2 is FQNEAQ (reference sequence). The length of the CDR3 is 16 residues. With 3 bases clipped from V and 5 bases from J, the junction kept 5 bases outside the gene matches. The CDR3 here is CASSLGTGWNNSPLHF. CDR3 sequence (DNA): TGTGCCAGCAGCTTGGGGACAGGGTGGAATAATTCACCCCTCCACTTT. Together with reference TRBV7-9 and TRBJ1-6, the CDR3 gives the full variable domain: DTGVSQNPRHKITKRGQNVTFRCDPISEHNRLYWYRQTLGQGPEFLTYFQNEAQLEKSRLLSDRFSAERPKGSFSTLEIQRTEQGDSAMYLCASSLGTGWNNSPLHFGNGTRLTVT.

The chain has TRBV30 and TRBJ1-3, with 7 bases lining up with TRBD1. Losses at the gene ends were 1 base for V and 0 bases for J; bases not matched to a gene: 3. CDR3 length: 15 residues. Germline-derived CDR1 and CDR2 are GTSNPN and SVGIG (reference sequence). The CDR3 is CAWSAGTVSGNTIYF. In DNA, the CDR3 is TGTGCCTGGAGTGCTGGGACAGTCTCTGGAAACACCATATATTTT. Using reference TRBV30 and TRBJ1-3 for the parts outside the CDR3, the full variable domain is SQTIHQWPATLVQPVGSPLSLECTVEGTSNPNLYWYRQAAGRGLQLLFYSVGIGQISSEVPQNLSASRPQDRQFILSSKKLLLSDSGFYLCAWSAGTVSGNTIYFGEGSWLTVV.

The V call is TRBV7-9, the J call TRBJ1-5, with D unclear. The CDR3 totals 15 residues. Per germline, CDR1 SEHNR and CDR2 FQNEAQ (reference sequence). The germline V and J ends were trimmed by 4 bases and 3 bases, with 13 bases remaining between them. The chain's CDR3 is CASSSPGGPNQPQHF. CDR3 in DNA: TGTGCCAGCAGCTCGCCGGGTGGCCCCAATCAGCCCCAGCATTTT.

The rearrangement links TRBV11-1 to TRBJ2-1, with TRBD2 matching 8 bases. The CDR3 extends over 15 amino acids. V lost 5 bases to trimming and J lost 12 bases; unmatched junction nucleotides: 15. Germline V CDR1 and CDR2: SGHAT, FQDESV (reference sequence). CDR3 amino acids: CASSLSPGTSWWQFF. Written as DNA, the CDR3 is TGTGCCAGCAGCCTGAGTCCCGGGACTAGTTGGTGGCAGTTCTTC.

CDR3 loop: CASSSDGLVVYEQYF. Written as DNA, the CDR3 is TGCGCCAGCAGCTCAGACGGACTAGTCGTCTACGAGCAGTACTTC. This sequence joins TRBV4-1 and TRBJ2-7, with 7 bases aligning to TRBD2. From germline, CDR1 is MGHRA and CDR2 YSYEKL. The CDR3 spans 15 residues. Trimming removed 5 bases from V and 3 bases from J; junction bases left unmatched: 10.

The chain recombines TRBV12-5 with TRBJ2-7; 12 bases map to TRBD2. V gave up 4 bases and J gave up 6 bases; unmatched junction bases: 19. The CDR3 spans 19 residues. Germline CDR1 reads LGHNT; CDR2 reads FRNRAP. CDR3 sequence: CASGSIPDGTSGLPAEQYF. The CDR3 DNA reads TGTGCTAGTGGTTCAATCCCCGACGGGACTAGCGGGCTACCGGCCGAGCAGTACTTC. The full variable domain, its missing parts supplied by reference TRBV12-5 and TRBJ2-7, is DARVTQTPRHKVTEMGQEVTMRCQPILGHNTVFWYRQTMMQGLELLAYFRNRAPLDDSGMPKDRFSAEMPDATLATLKIQPSEPRDSAVYFCASGSIPDGTSGLPAEQYFGPGTRLTVT.

This clone was counted only a few times. The CDR3 spells CASNSWDRGSTEAFF. CDR3 nucleotides: TGTGCCAGCAATTCGTGGGACAGGGGAAGCACTGAAGCTTTCTTT. This chain connects TRBV28 to TRBJ1-1; 10 nucleotides line up with TRBD1. Germline V CDR1 and CDR2: MDHEN, SYDVKM. The CDR3 sequence is 15 residues long. With V trimmed by 7 bases and J by 4 bases, 9 bases remained unmatched.

The chain carries TRBV19 and TRBJ2-3; 9 positions agree with TRBD2. CDR3 size: 15 residues. Germline lookup yields CDR1 LNHDA and CDR2 SQIVND (reference sequence). J lost 0 bases, V lost 4 bases, and 2 bases had no gene match. The CDR3 region is CASSRAGGSTDTQYF. CDR3 coding DNA: TGTGCCAGTAGTAGAGCGGGAGGTAGCACAGATACGCAGTATTTT.

This chain connects TRBV7-9 to TRBJ2-5, with 7 bases aligning to TRBD1. Germline-derived CDR1 and CDR2 are SEHNR and FQNEAQ (reference sequence). This CDR3 contains 16 residues. Losses at the gene ends were 6 bases for V and 1 base for J; bases not matched to a gene: 11. CDR3 DNA sequence: TGTGCCAGCAGTCCCGGACAGGATACTTCCCAAGAGACCCAGTACTTC. This translates into CASSPGQDTSQETQYF.

This sequence joins TRBV19 and TRBJ1-1; TRBD1 is a possible D gene (6 bases). The CDR3 contains 14 residues. The ends were cut back, 9 bases at V and 5 bases at J, with 19 bases in the middle. Germline V gives CDR1 LNHDA, CDR2 SQIVND (reference sequence). In DNA, the CDR3 is TGTGCCAGCAGCCTCTATACAGGGTTTACTGAAGCTTTCTTT. It translates to CASSLYTGFTEAFF.

This clone was found once. The rearrangement uses TRBV5-1 and TRBJ2-1; the D gene is possibly TRBD2 (6 bases). The V end was cut by 5 bases, the J end by 5 bases, with 17 bases between. The CDR3 contains 15 residues. Germline V gene sequence: CDR1 SGHRS, CDR2 YFSETQ. CDR3 loop: CASRPIAAGDNEQFF. The DNA for the CDR3 is TGCGCCAGCAGACCTATAGCGGCCGGGGACAATGAGCAGTTCTTC. Full variable domain (outside the CDR3, taken from reference TRBV5-1 and TRBJ2-1): KAGVTQTPRYLIKTRGQQVTLSCSPISGHRSVSWYQQTPGQGLQFLFEYFSETQRNKGNFPGRFSGRQFSNSRSEMNVSTLELGDSALYLCASRPIAAGDNEQFFGPGTRLTVL.

The sample holds one count of this clone. The V and J genes are TRBV30 and TRBJ1-1; weak D call: TRBD1 (5 bases). The V and J ends lost 3 bases and 6 bases respectively, with 29 bases between them. Germline loops: CDR1 GTSNPN, CDR2 SVGIG (reference sequence). CDR3 length: 18 residues. The CDR3 coding sequence is TGTGCCTGGAGCGACCCAACCTGGGACGGCCGGTCGGGGGCTGAAGCTTTCTTT. This codes for CAWSDPTWDGRSGAEAFF.